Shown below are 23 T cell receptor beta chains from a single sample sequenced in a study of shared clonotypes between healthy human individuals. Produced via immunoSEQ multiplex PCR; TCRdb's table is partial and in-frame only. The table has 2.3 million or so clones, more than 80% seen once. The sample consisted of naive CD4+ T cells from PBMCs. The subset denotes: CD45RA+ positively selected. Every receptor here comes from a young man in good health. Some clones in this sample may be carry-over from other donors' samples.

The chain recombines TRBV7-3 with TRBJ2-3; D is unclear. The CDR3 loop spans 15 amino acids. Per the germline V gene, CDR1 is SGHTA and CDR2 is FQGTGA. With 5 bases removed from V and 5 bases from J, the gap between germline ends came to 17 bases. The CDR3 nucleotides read TGTGCCAGCAGCCCCCGGACCGCCACCCGAGATACGCAGTATTTT. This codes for CASSPRTATRDTQYF. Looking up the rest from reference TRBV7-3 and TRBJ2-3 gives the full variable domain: GAGVSQTPSNKVTEKGKYVELRCDPISGHTALYWYRQSLGQGPEFLIYFQGTGAADDSGLPNDRFFAVRPEGSVSTLKIQRTERGDSAVYLCASSPRTATRDTQYFGPGTRLTVL.

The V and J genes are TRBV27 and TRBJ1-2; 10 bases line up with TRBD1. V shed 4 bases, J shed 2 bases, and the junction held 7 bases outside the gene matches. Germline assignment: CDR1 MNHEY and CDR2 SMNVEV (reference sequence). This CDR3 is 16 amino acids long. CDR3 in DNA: TGTGCCAGCAGTTACATACCGACAGGGGGCAACTATGGCTACACCTTC. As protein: CASSYIPTGGNYGYTF.

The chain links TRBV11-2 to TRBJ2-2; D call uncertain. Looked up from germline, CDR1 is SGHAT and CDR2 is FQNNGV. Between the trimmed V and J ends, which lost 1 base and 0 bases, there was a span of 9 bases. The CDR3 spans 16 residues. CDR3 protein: CASSLVLGANTGELFF. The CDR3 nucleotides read TGTGCCAGCAGCTTAGTCCTGGGCGCGAACACCGGGGAGCTGTTTTTT.

As DNA, the CDR3 is TGTGCCAGCAGCTTGGTAGGACAGGGGAGCTACTATGGCTACACCTTC. It codes for CASSLVGQGSYYGYTF. The J gene is TRBJ1-2, the V gene TRBV5-6, with 9 bases fitting TRBD1. From germline, CDR1 is SGHDT and CDR2 YYEEEE. The CDR3 runs 16 residues. Trimming at V came to 0 bases and at J to 3 bases, leaving 6 bases not matched to a gene.

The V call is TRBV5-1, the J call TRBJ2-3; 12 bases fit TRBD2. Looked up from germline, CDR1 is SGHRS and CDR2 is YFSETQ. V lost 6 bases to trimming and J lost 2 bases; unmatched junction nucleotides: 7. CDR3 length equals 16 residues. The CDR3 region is CASTQGTSGYTDTQYF. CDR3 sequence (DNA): TGCGCCAGCACTCAGGGGACTAGCGGGTACACAGATACGCAGTATTTT.

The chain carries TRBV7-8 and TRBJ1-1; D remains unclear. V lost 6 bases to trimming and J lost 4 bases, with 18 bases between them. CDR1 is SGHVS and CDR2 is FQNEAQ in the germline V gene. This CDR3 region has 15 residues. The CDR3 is CASRPKDGRGTEAFF. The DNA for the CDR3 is TGTGCCAGCAGACCCAAAGACGGTCGCGGCACTGAAGCTTTCTTT.

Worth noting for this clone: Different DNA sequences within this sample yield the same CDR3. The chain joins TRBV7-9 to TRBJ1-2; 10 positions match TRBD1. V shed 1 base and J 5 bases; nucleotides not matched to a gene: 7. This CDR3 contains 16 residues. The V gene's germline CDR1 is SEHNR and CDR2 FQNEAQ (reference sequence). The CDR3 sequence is CASSLGGTGEGYGYTF. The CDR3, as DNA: TGTGCCAGCAGCTTAGGAGGGACAGGGGAAGGGTATGGCTACACCTTC.

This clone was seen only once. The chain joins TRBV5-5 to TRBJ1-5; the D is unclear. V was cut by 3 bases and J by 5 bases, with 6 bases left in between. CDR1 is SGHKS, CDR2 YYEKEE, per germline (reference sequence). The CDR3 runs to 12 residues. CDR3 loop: CASSSLDQPQHF. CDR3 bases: TGTGCCAGCAGCTCGCTTGATCAGCCCCAGCATTTT.

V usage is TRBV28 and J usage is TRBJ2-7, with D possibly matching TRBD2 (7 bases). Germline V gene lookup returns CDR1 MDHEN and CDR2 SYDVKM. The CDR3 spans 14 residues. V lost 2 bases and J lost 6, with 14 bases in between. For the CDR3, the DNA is TGTGCCAGCAGTTTAGCGGGGGCGCGGCTCGAGCAGTACTTC. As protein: CASSLAGARLEQYF.

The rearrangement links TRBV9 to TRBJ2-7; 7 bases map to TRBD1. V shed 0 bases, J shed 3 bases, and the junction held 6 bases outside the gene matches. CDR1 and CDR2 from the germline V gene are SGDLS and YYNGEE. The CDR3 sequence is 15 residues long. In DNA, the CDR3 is TGTGCCAGCAGCGTAGAGCTGGGACAGAACTACGAGCAGTACTTC. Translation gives CASSVELGQNYEQYF. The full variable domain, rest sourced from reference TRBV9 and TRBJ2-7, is DSGVTQTPKHLITATGQRVTLRCSPRSGDLSVYWYQQSLDQGLQFLIQYYNGEERAKGNILERFSAQQFPDLHSELNLSSLELGDSALYFCASSVELGQNYEQYFGPGTRLTVT.

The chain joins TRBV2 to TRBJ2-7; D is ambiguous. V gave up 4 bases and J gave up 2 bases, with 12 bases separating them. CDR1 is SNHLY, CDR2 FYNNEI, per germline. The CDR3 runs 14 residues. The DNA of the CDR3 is TGTGCCAGCAGTGTTTCCGGACCCACCTACGAGCAGTACTTC. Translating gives CASSVSGPTYEQYF.

The CDR3 DNA reads as TGTGCCAGCAGCCCTCGAGGACGGCCCTCCTACGAGCAGTACTTC. Protein product: CASSPRGRPSYEQYF. The rearrangement joins TRBV28 to TRBJ2-7; D unclear. Trimming pared 6 bases from V and 0 bases from J, leaving 15 bases between. The CDR3 runs 15 residues. CDR1 is MDHEN, CDR2 SYDVKM, per germline.

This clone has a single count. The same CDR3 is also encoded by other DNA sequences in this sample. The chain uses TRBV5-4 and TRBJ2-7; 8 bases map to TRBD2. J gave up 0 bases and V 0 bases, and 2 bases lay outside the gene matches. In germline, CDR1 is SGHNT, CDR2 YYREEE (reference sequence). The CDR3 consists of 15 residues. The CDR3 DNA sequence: TGTGCCAGCAGCTTGGGCGGGAGGAGCTCCTACGAGCAGTACTTC. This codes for CASSLGGRSSYEQYF.

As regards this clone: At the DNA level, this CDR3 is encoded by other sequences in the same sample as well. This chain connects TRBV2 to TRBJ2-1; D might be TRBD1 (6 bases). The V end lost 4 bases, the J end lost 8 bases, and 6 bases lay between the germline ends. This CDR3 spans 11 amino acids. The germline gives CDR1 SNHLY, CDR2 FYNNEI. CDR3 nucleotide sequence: TGTGCCAGCAGTGCAGGGGATGAGCAGTTCTTC. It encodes CASSAGDEQFF.

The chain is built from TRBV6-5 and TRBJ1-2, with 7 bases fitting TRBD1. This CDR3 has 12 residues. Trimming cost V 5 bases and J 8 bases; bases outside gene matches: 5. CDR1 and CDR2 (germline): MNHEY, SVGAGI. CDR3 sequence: CASSPRQGGYTF. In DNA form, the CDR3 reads TGTGCCAGCAGTCCCCGACAGGGAGGCTACACCTTC.

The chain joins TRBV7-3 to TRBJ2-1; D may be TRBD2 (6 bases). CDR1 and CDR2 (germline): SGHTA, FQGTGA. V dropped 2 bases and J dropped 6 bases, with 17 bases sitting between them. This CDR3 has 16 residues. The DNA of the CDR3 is TGTGCCAGCAGCTTACGGGGGATCTCGGGGACCAATGAGCAGTTCTTC. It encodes CASSLRGISGTNEQFF.

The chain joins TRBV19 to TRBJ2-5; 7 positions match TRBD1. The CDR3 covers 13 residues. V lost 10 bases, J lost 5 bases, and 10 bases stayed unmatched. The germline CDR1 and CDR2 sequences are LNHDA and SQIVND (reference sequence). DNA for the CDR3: TGTGCCACCGGAACGGGCAGGGGGGAGACCCAGTACTTC. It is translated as CATGTGRGETQYF.

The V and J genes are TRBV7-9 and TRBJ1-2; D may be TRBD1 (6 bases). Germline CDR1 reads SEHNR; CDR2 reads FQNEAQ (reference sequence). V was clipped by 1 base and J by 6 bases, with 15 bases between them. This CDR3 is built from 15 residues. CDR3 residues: CASSLDGTLFDGYTF. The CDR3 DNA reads TGTGCCAGCAGCTTAGACGGGACACTTTTCGATGGCTACACCTTC.

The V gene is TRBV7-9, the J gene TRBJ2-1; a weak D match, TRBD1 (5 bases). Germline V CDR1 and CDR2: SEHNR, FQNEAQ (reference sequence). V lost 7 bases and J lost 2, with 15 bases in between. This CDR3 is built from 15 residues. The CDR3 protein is CASTFQGRAYNEQFF. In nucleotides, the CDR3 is TGTGCCAGCACCTTTCAGGGAAGGGCCTACAATGAGCAGTTCTTC.

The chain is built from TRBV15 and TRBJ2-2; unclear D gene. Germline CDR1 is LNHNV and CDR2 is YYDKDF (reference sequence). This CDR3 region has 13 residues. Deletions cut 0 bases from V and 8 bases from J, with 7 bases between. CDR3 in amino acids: CATSREGQGELFF. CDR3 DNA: TGTGCCACCAGCAGAGAAGGCCAAGGGGAGCTGTTTTTT. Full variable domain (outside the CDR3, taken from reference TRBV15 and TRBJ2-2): DAMVIQNPRYQVTQFGKPVTLSCSQTLNHNVMYWYQQKSSQAPKLLFHYYDKDFNNEADTPDNFQSRRPNTSFCFLDIRSPGLGDTAMYLCATSREGQGELFFGEGSRLTVL.

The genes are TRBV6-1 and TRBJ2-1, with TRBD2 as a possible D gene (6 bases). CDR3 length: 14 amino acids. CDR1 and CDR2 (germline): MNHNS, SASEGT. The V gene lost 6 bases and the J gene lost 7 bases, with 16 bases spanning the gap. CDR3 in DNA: TGTGCCAGCAGGGAGCGGGCTCCTCTAAATGAGCAGTTCTTC. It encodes CASRERAPLNEQFF.

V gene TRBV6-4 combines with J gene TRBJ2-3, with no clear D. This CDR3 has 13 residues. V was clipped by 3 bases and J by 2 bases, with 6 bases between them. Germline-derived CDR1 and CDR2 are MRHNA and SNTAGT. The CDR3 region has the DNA TGTGCCAGCAGTGAAATCTACACAGATACGCAGTATTTT. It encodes CASSEIYTDTQYF.

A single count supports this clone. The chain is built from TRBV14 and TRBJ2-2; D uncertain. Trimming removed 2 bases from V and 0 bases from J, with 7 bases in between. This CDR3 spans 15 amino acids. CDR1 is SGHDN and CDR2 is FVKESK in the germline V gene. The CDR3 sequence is CASSQRGSNTGELFF. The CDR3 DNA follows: TGTGCCAGCAGCCAACGCGGTTCGAACACCGGGGAGCTGTTTTTT.